The 17 T cell receptor beta chains below were found in one sample sequenced in a study of cytomegalovirus exposure and HLA in healthy donors. 60 Vbeta and 13 Jbeta primers were used in PCR. Sequenced by immunoSEQ multiplex PCR; TCRdb stores in-frame clones only, minus some. This table has 150,000 to 180,000 clones, 65% to 75% appearing once. The sample taken for sequencing was PBMCs. These receptors were obtained from a man between 18 and 29 years old in good health and CMV-seronegative.

DNA of the CDR3: TGTGCCAGCAGTTACCTGGACAGGGAGTACGAGCAGTACTTC. Translating it yields CASSYLDREYEQYF. The genes are TRBV27 and TRBJ2-7; 8 nucleotides align to TRBD1. The CDR3 runs to 14 residues. Germline values: CDR1 MNHEY, CDR2 SMNVEV (reference sequence). The ends lost 4 bases at V and 4 bases at J; junction bases unmatched: 6.

This clone was detected a few times. The genes are TRBV5-6 and TRBJ1-3; the match to TRBD1 covers 10 bases. CDR3 length: 18 residues. The germline V gene has CDR1 SGHDT and CDR2 YYEEEE. The trim removed 4 bases at V and 0 bases at J, leaving 10 bases unmatched. DNA of the CDR3: TGTGCCAGCAGCGTTTCCGGGACAGGGGCCCTCTCTGGAAACACCATATATTTT. Protein sequence: CASSVSGTGALSGNTIYF.

The rearrangement joins TRBV6-6 to TRBJ1-2; possible D gene TRBD1, 5 bases. Germline CDR1 MNHNY, CDR2 SVGAGI (reference sequence). The CDR3 has 15 amino acids. The V gene lost 2 bases and the J gene lost 4 bases, with 14 bases spanning the gap. The DNA of the CDR3 is TGTGCCAGCAGTTACGGGCAGGGTGAGAGCTATGGCTACACCTTC. This codes for CASSYGQGESYGYTF.

The rearrangement joins TRBV15 to TRBJ1-5; 7 nucleotides match TRBD1. CDR1 is LNHNV, CDR2 YYDKDF, per germline (reference sequence). The J segment lost 0 bases and the V segment lost 5 bases, leaving 4 bases of the junction unmatched. The CDR3 is 15 amino acids. The CDR3 region is CATSSDRNSNQPQHF. In nucleotides, the CDR3 is TGTGCCACCAGCTCGGACAGGAATAGCAATCAGCCCCAGCATTTT.

The V call is TRBV6-1, the J call TRBJ1-1; no firm D call. Per the germline V gene, CDR1 is MNHNS and CDR2 is SASEGT. The CDR3 sequence is 14 residues long. Between the trimmed V and J ends, which lost 5 bases and 2 bases, there was a span of 12 bases. The DNA for the CDR3 is TGTGCCAGCAGTTATAACAGAGATAACACTGAAGCTTTCTTT. Protein sequence: CASSYNRDNTEAFF.

This chain joins TRBV29-1 and TRBJ2-5; D is ambiguous. Germline lookup yields CDR1 SQVTM and CDR2 ANQGSEA. V lost 4 bases and J 5 bases, leaving 5 bases between the germline ends. The CDR3 contains 10 residues. The CDR3 loop is CSVVGETQYF. The CDR3 bases are TGCAGCGTTGTCGGGGAGACCCAGTACTTC.

V gene TRBV4-2 combines with J gene TRBJ2-1; 15 bases are a match to TRBD2. In germline, CDR1 is LGHNA, CDR2 YNFKEQ. The CDR3 spans 17 residues. The junction had 8 bases not matched to a gene; V was cut back by 4 bases and J by 7 bases. In DNA, the CDR3 is TGTGCCAGCAGCCCCCCTACCGGGACTAGCGGGGGGAATGAGCAGTTCTTC. It specifies CASSPPTGTSGGNEQFF.

CDR3 bases: TGTGCCTGGCCTGGGGGGGGAGGGGGTGCAGGCAATCAGCCCCAGCATTTT. Translated, it gives CAWPGGGGGAGNQPQHF. The rearrangement links TRBV30 to TRBJ1-5; maybe TRBD1 (6 bases). This CDR3 spans 17 amino acids. The ends were cut back, 5 bases at V and 2 bases at J, with 22 bases in the middle. CDR1 is GTSNPN and CDR2 is SVGIG in the germline V gene (reference sequence).

The V and J genes are TRBV10-3 and TRBJ1-2; possibly TRBD1 for D (5 bases). The germline gives CDR1 ENHRY, CDR2 SYGVKD. V was cut by 2 bases and J by 8 bases, with 18 bases left in between. This CDR3 comprises 15 residues. CDR3 coding DNA: TGTGCCATCAGTGAGACCCTCGGGGGGGGACGCGGCTACACCTTC. Its translation is CAISETLGGGRGYTF.

This clone was found once. The CDR3 nucleotides are TGTGCCAGCAGCCTAGGGATTAGCGGGGGGGCCCGGGAGCAGTACGTC. Its translation: CASSLGISGGAREQYV. The chain employs TRBV7-2 and TRBJ2-7, with TRBD2 identical over 11 bases. The CDR3 runs 16 residues. CDR1 SGHTA and CDR2 FQGNSA come from the germline V gene. Trimming removed 5 bases from V and 7 bases from J; junction bases left unmatched: 13.

J is TRBJ2-7 and V is TRBV4-1, with 7 nucleotides matching TRBD1. The V and J ends lost 2 bases and 6 bases, in that order; junction bases with no gene match: 4. Per germline, CDR1 MGHRA and CDR2 YSYEKL. CDR3 length: 13 residues. The DNA for the CDR3 is TGCGCCAGCAGCCAAACAGGGGAAGGCGAGCAGTACTTC. This encodes CASSQTGEGEQYF.

This chain connects TRBV29-1 to TRBJ2-7; D uncertain. CDR1 and CDR2 from the germline V gene are SQVTM and ANQGSEA. V was shortened by 4 bases and J by 6 bases, with 19 bases between the two germline ends. This CDR3 has 14 residues. The CDR3 protein is CSVADKPVASEQYV. CDR3 DNA: TGCAGCGTTGCCGACAAACCGGTGGCGTCCGAGCAGTACGTC.

The chain uses TRBV9 and TRBJ2-3; maybe TRBD1 (5 bases). Trimming shortened V by 3 bases and J by 0 bases, and 14 bases separated the two germline ends. The CDR3 length is 16 residues. From germline, CDR1 is SGDLS and CDR2 YYNGEE. CDR3 DNA sequence: TGTGCCAGCAGCGCAAACCAGGGTTTAAGCACAGATACGCAGTATTTT. The encoded protein is CASSANQGLSTDTQYF.

With regard to this clone: Mismatch with germline at one junction end may stem from a read error. The V gene is TRBV18, the J gene TRBJ2-4; TRBD1 aligns across 7 bases. Germline V gene sequence: CDR1 KGHSH, CDR2 LQKENI. CDR3 size: 17 residues. The CDR3 DNA follows: TGTGCCAGCTCACCGATCCCGAGGACAGGTTCTAAAAACAGTCAGTACTTC. Its protein product is CASSPIPRTGSKNSQYF.

In this sample, this clone turned up a few times. The chain recombines TRBV10-3 with TRBJ1-5, with TRBD1 matching 8 bases. J lost 8 bases, V lost 8 bases, and 8 bases had no gene match. Germline lookup yields CDR1 ENHRY and CDR2 SYGVKD. The CDR3 has 13 residues. The CDR3 loop reads CAIGQGGGEPQHF. The DNA for the CDR3 is TGTGCCATCGGACAGGGAGGAGGAGAGCCCCAGCATTTT.

The rearrangement uses TRBV18 and TRBJ2-7; TRBD1 matches 8 bases. V shed 2 bases, J shed 2 bases, and the junction held 5 bases outside the gene matches. The germline gives CDR1 KGHSH, CDR2 LQKENI. The CDR3 extends over 15 amino acids. This CDR3 is CASSPSQGAPYEQYV. The CDR3 DNA follows: TGTGCCAGCTCACCAAGCCAGGGGGCCCCCTACGAGCAGTACGTC.

The genes are TRBV5-1 and TRBJ2-1; 10 bases agree with TRBD2. Germline CDR1 reads SGHRS; CDR2 reads YFSETQ. The CDR3 loop spans 15 amino acids. J was trimmed by 9 bases and V by 0 bases; bases with no gene match: 6. In DNA form, the CDR3 reads TGCGCCAGCAGCTTGGTAGGACTAGCGGAGTTTGAGCAGTTCTTC. Translated, it gives CASSLVGLAEFEQFF.